Sequencing of this TCR beta chain was carried out in a study of cytomegalovirus exposure and HLA in healthy donors (dated by TCRdb to about 2017). Some background on the complete study: An earlier analysis of some 600 of the donors reported approximately 260 Gb of sequence data and around 120 million unique TCR beta sequences obtained from roughly 180 million T cells. An earlier analysis of some 500 of the donors used high-throughput TCR beta sequencing to judge whether each TCR beta V gene segment behaved as functional or pseudogenic. The T cell repertoires of about 700 subjects were profiled by immunosequencing and related to cytomegalovirus serostatus. To predict cytomegalovirus infection status, the study brought together high-throughput TCR immunosequencing, statistical association of individual TCRs with disease status, and machine learning. Four or five DR-DQ haplotypes were treated as single units for association and clustering because of strong linkage in the cohort. Rather than using new phenotypic data, the later analysis identified candidate immune exposures from TCR beta sequences and from how often those sequences occurred across donors. The aim of the study was to test whether cataloging public T cell receptors could identify signatures of past pathogen exposure. In a later analysis, previously published TCR beta repertoires from more than 500 donors were re-analyzed and high-resolution HLA genotyping was added so that TCR occurrence patterns could be studied. About 300 gigabases of sequencing data and around 90 million unique TCR sequences made up an early release that covered under 750 HLA-typed donors. A later genetic analysis took genome-wide SNP genotypes for 398 of the 666 donors and used that subset as a discovery cohort. Donor age, sex, ethnicity and CMV serostatus were compiled alongside the repertoire data. On average, approximately 250,000 unique TCR beta nucleotide sequences were sequenced per donor among fewer than 500 genotyped donors of the cohort, with about 17% of those sequences being non-productive. Of the 300 to 450 genotyped donors, 81% fell in the genetic ancestry cluster associated with self-reported Caucasian donors. The number of donors typed differed by locus, with roughly 629-640 for A, B, C, DRB1 and DQB1, approximately 500 for DQA1, about 610 for DPA1, and some 440 for DPB1. Class I and class II HLA loci were covered by the typing at four-digit resolution. Every discovery cohort repertoire had been produced on one sequencing platform. A separate validation cohort of roughly 130 different subjects was used in addition to the 666-subject first cohort.

A remark on this clone: The clone's antigen remains unknown. No per-base quality is available; no much larger clone lies one base away.

Results and caveats for the whole study, not just this receptor: V-gene and J-gene trimming of TCR beta chains was associated with a missense DCLRE1C variant in a later genetic analysis, and the association was replicated in an independent cohort. The 87-base-pair reads could not distinguish some IMGT-functional V segments, including TRBV6-2 and TRBV6-3, so those segments were excluded. The authors suggested that the approach could potentially be generalized to other disease states and immunological phenotypes. The classifier was reported to diagnose cytomegalovirus status with high specificity and sensitivity in both the original and validation cohorts. Presence/absence analyses assumed roughly uniform sequencing depth across donors, an assumption that may not hold. According to a later analysis, parvovirus B19, influenza, CMV and Epstein-Barr virus appeared linked to several top co-occurrence clusters. In a later analysis, HLA-associated TCR beta chains showed more clonal expansion and lower generation probabilities than non-associated chains that were equally common. The only immune exposure information available for the cohort was CMV serostatus. A further reported finding was that TCR beta sequences accurately predicted the HLA-A and HLA-B alleles for most subjects in the first cohort. Because HLA typing was unavailable for some donors at each locus, only the typed subset was used in association tests. Only TCR beta chains were sequenced in this cohort, and the absence of alpha or paired-chain data limited detectable features. Because counts were too low, seventeen rarely observed V segments, including chromosome 9 orphons, were excluded from the earlier analysis of 587 of the donors. According to a later genetic analysis, donors in an Asian-associated ancestry cluster had fewer N-insertions in productive TCRs than the approximately 650-donor mean. A group of highly shared sequence variants was considered likely to be a technical artifact of the sequencing pipeline. Linkage disequilibrium might explain the correlated functional status among segregating V segments, but an unknown experimental factor could not be ruled out. In vitro tests confirmed that a few of the cytomegalovirus-associated TCR beta chains recognize cytomegalovirus antigens. A later analysis found that most CMV-associated TCR beta chains appeared HLA-restricted, with HLA associations seemingly driven largely by CMV exposure. While some public TCRs were present in many individuals, most TCR sequences turned up only very rarely across donors. In an earlier analysis of about 550 of the donors, most TCR beta V segments were observed in productive rearrangements about 87% or about 30% of the time, broadly matching IMGT annotations. The study listed 150 to 200 TCR beta chains as associated with cytomegalovirus. A later analysis found that TCR association rates varied across HLA loci, with DRB1 alleles showing the most associated TCRs and HLA-C alleles the fewest. When HLA alleles, especially DR and DQ, strongly co-occurred, TCR associations were difficult to assign to individual alleles. Specific HLA alleles were associated with 16,951 TCR beta sequences at a false discovery rate of 0.05 in a later analysis.

The library was produced with the immunoSEQ multiplex PCR assay. For the multiplex PCR, a mixture combining 60 forward primers for TCR Vbeta segments and 13 reverse primers for TCR Jbeta segments was used. A multiplex PCR assay on genomic DNA amplified the CDR3 region of rearranged TCR beta genes. On the Illumina HiSeq System, the amplified TCR beta libraries were sequenced as 87-base-pair reads. The authors processed their data as follows. A later analysis tallied around 82 million unique TCR beta chains across the approximately 670 repertoires, and about 10 million of those chains were shared by two or more donors. Raw reads were error-corrected and collapsed into unique sequences by a nearest-neighbor algorithm in which closely related sequences were merged to remove PCR and sequencing errors. V, D and J gene segments were assigned by aligning CDR3 sequences to IMGT reference sequences. For a sequence to be retained, a match of at least six nucleotides to both a V gene segment and a J gene segment was required. A rearrangement counted as productive if the CDR3 had no stop codons and remained in frame with V and J, and every other rearrangement counted as non-productive. CDR3 was defined according to IMGT convention as the region running from the second conserved V-encoded cysteine to the conserved J-encoded phenylalanine. In an earlier analysis of around 640 of the donors, sequences lacking an unambiguous match to a single V gene segment were excluded. An earlier analysis of several hundred of the donors classified V segments as functional when productive rearrangements were above 56.7% and as segregating when the standard deviation between donors was above 5%. To diagnose cytomegalovirus status from the catalog of TCR beta chain sequences, a statistical classification framework was built. In a later analysis, V and J genes were assigned by comparing TCR nucleotide sequences against IMGT/GENE-DB human TR gene sequences. In a later analysis, CDR3 sequences and most-parsimonious VDJ recombination scenarios were assigned using the TCRdist pipeline. In a later analysis, every TCR beta chain was defined by the combination of its CDR3 amino acid sequence and its V-gene family, and reads without a unique V-gene family were dropped. As a way to deal with suspected cross-contamination and a sequencing artifact, a later analysis dropped roughly 600 nucleotide sequences that were highly shared and had low generation probability. A later analysis calculated a clonal expansion index for each public chain from normalized within-repertoire ranks of inferred template counts. In a later analysis, generation probabilities were computed using a VDJ recombination model fitted to out-of-frame rearrangements, and the results were checked against IGoR. Hypergeometric tests were used in a later analysis to score TCR-TCR, TCR-HLA and TCR-CMV co-occurrence, with a repertoire-size bias correction applied to the TCR pairs. False discovery rates were estimated in a later analysis by permuting HLA or CMV assignments 20 times. In a later analysis, co-occurring TCRs were grouped using DBSCAN, with TCRdist sequence similarity added in when clustering inside HLA-allele-positive subsets. Co-occurrence clustering excluded repertoires with fewer than 30,000 or more than 120,000 public chains, plus five with anomalous nucleotide sharing. TCRdb took over this immuneACCESS table, retaining in-frame rearrangements with V and J assigned. Such tables are incomplete; in checked studies, under half of the missing clones stem from an unresolved V gene, and the remainder is unexplained. V, J and clone size were drawn from that table, and D and trimming were deduced from the DNA. The sample records 75,000 to 95,000 clones, approximately 80% of which are singletons. The ten largest account for more than 2.5% of the sample.

A distance of 14 bases separates the germline ends of V and J, which lose 0 bases and 5 bases respectively. From the cysteine through the phenylalanine, the CDR3 covers 15 amino acids. Only the CDR3 portion is preserved as DNA: 45 bases, with reading frame beginning at the first base. The germline V gene supplies CDR1 SGHRS and CDR2 YFSETQ. The cohort consisted of hundreds of healthy bone marrow donors. All cohort members were sampled while nominally healthy, although unrecorded immune exposures were likely present. The donor was CMV seronegative and was included in the group of about 400 seronegative cohort members. Each donor provided a peripheral blood sample, and peripheral blood mononuclear cells were used for TCR beta sequencing. The Qiagen DNeasy Blood Extraction Kit was used to extract genomic DNA from the blood cell samples.

What was sequenced was PBMCs. The V and J genes are TRBV5-1 and TRBJ1-2; the D gene is perhaps TRBD1, on 6 matching bases. The source of this sequence is a man aged 50-60 years in good health and CMV-seronegative. In nucleotide form, the sequence is TGCGCCAGCAGCTTGGCCCAGACAGGCCTATATGGCTACACCTTC. It is translated as CASSLAQTGLYGYTF.